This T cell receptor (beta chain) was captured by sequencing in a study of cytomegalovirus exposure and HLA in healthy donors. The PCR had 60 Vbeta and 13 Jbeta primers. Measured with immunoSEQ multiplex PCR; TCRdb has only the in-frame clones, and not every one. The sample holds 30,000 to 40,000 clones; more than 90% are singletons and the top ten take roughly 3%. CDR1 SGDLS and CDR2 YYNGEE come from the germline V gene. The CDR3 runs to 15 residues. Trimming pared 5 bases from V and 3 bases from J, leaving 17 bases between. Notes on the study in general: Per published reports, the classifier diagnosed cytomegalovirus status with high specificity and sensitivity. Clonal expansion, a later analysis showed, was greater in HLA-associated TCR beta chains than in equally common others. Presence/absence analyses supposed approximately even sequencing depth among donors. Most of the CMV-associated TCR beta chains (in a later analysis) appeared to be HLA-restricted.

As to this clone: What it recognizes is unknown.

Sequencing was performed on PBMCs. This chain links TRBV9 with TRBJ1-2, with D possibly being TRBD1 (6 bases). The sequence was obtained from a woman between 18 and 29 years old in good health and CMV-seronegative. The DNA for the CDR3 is TGTGCCAGCAGGAGACTAACAGGGATAGACTATGGCTACACCTTC. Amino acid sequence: CASRRLTGIDYGYTF.